This T cell receptor beta chain emerged from a study of control samples from healthy donors and cancer patients. The V gene's germline CDR1 is LNHNV and CDR2 YYDKDF (reference sequence). The ends lost 3 bases at V and 0 bases at J; junction bases unmatched: 5. The length of the CDR3 is 16 residues. Assay: immunoSEQ multiplex PCR; the TCRdb copy retains only in-frame clones and omits some. Seen here are some 210,000 clones, approximately 91% observed once, and the top ten hold approximately 2%. The sample was blood. The clonotype comes from a man aged 25 to 40 in good health. The rearrangement joins TRBV15 to TRBJ2-1; TRBD2 aligns across 7 bases. The CDR3 DNA is TGTGCCACCAGCAGGAAAGCGGGGAGCTCCTACAATGAGCAGTTCTTC. Residues: CATSRKAGSSYNEQFF.